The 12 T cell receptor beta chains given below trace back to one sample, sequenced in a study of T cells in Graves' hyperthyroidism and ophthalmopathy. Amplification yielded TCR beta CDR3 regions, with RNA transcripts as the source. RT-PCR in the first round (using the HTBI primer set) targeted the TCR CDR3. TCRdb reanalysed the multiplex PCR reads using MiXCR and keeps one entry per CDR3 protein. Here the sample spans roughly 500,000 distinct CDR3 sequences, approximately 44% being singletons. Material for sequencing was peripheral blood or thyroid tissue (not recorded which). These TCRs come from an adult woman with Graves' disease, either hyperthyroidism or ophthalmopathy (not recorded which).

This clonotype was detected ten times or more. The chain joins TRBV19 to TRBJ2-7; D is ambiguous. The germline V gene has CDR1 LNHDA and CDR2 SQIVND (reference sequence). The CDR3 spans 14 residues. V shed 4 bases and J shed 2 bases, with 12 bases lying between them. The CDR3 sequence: CASSTDVPPYEQYF. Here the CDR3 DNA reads TGTGCCAGTAGTACCGACGTACCCCCCTACGAGCAGTACTTC.

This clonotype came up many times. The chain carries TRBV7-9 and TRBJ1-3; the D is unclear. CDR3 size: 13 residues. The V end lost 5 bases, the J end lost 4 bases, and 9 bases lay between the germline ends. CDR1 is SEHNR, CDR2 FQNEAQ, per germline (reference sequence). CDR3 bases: TGTGCCAGCAGCGAGCCCCGGGGAAACACCATATATTTT. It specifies CASSEPRGNTIYF.

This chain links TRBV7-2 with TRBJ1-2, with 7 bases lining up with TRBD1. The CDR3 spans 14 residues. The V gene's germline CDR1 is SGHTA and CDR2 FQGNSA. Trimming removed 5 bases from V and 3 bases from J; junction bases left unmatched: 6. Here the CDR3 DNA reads TGTGCCAGCAGCCAAGGGGGCTCCCACTATGGCTACACCTTC. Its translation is CASSQGGSHYGYTF.

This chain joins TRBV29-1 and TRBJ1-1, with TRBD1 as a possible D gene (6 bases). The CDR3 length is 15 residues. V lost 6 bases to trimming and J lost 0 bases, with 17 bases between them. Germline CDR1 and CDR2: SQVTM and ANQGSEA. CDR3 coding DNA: TGCAGCGTAGCAGAGCCACAGGGTTTGAACACTGAAGCTTTCTTT. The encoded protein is CSVAEPQGLNTEAFF.

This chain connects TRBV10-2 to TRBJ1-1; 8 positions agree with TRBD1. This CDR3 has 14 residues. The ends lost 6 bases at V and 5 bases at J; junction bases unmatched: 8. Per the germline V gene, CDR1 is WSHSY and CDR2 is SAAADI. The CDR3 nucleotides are TGCGCCAGCAGCGCAGGGGGCGGTCGGACTGAAGCTTTCTTT. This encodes CASSAGGGRTEAFF.

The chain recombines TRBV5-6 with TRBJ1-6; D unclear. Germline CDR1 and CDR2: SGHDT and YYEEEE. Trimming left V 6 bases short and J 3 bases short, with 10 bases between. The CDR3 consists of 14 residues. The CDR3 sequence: CASTTTVYNSPLHF. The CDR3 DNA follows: TGTGCCAGCACCACGACCGTCTATAATTCACCCCTCCACTTT.

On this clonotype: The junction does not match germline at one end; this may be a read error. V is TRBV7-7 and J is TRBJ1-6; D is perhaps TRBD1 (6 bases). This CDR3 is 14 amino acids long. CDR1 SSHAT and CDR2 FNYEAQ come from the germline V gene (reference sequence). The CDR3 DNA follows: TGTGCTAGCAGCACCGGACAGCTTAATTCACCCCTCCACTTT. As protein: CASSTGQLNSPLHF.

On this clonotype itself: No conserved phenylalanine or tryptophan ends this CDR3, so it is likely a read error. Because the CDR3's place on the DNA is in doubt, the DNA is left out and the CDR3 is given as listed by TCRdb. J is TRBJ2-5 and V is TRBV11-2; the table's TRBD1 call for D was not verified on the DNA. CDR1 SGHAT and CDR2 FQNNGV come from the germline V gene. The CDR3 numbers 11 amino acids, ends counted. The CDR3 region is CASSPIRGPYT.

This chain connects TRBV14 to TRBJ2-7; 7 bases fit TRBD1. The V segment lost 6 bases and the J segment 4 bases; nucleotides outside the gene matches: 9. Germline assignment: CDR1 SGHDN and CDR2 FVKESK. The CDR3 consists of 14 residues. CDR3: CASSHRDSKYEQYF. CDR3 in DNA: TGTGCCAGCAGTCACCGGGACAGTAAATACGAGCAGTACTTC.

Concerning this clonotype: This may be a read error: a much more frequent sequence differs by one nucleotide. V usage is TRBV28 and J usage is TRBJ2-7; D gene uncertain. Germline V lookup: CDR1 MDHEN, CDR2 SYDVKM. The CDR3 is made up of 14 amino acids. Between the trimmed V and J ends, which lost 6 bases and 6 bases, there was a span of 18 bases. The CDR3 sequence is CASRSPGRNCEQYF. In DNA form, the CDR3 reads TGTGCCAGCAGATCACCAGGACGGAACTGCGAGCAGTACTTC.

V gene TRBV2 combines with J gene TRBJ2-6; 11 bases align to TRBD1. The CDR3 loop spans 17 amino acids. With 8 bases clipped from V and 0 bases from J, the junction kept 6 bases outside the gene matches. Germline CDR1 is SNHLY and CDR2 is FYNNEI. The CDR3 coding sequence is TGTGCCAGCGGATGGGGGACAGGGGGCTCTGGGGCCAACGTCCTGACTTTC. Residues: CASGWGTGGSGANVLTF.

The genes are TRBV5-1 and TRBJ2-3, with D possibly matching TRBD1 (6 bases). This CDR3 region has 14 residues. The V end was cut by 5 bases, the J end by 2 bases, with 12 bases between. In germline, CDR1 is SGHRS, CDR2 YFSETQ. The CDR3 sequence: CASRRQVNTDTQYF. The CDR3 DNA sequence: TGCGCCAGCAGGCGACAGGTGAACACAGATACGCAGTATTTT.